The entry below gives a single TCR beta chain sequence along with its context. Its specificity is unknown. TCRdb reprocessed the 5' RACE reads via MiXCR and lists one record per CDR3 protein. The table shows 470,000 or so distinct CDR3 sequences, with about a sixth occurring only once. This sample is part of a study of T-cell memory formation after mild COVID-19. Whole-study context: TCR clusters largely stayed donor specific. Whole-study findings and limits: Clones that got smaller from day 15 to 85 had even CD4/CD8, while clones growing later tipped toward CD4+.

Per the germline V gene, CDR1 is MGHRA and CDR2 is YSYEKL. The V and J ends lost 0 bases and 6 bases respectively, with 9 bases between them. This CDR3 has 13 amino acids. The clonotype originates from a man between 18 and 29 years old who had mild COVID-19 (a few samples of this study predate the infection). Cell type and time point are not known. J is TRBJ2-7 and V is TRBV4-1, with D perhaps TRBD1 or TRBD2 (6 bases each). Sequenced sample: PBMCs or a T cell subset sorted from them (not recorded which). CDR3 DNA: TGCGCCAGCAGCCAAGAAGGGGGGCGCGAGCAGTACGTC. Translating gives CASSQEGGREQYV.